The following is a TCR beta chain sequence with its context. Its specificity is not known. This sample includes further DNA sequences coding for the same CDR3. The CDR3 has 15 amino acids. V shed 8 bases and J shed 4 bases, with 18 bases lying between them. CDR1 and CDR2 (germline): LNHDA, SQIVND (reference sequence). The sample originates from a study of cytomegalovirus exposure and HLA in healthy donors. It was with 60 Vbeta and 13 Jbeta primers that the PCR ran. The method was immunoSEQ multiplex PCR; TCRdb's version includes in-frame clones alone and lacks a portion of them. This sample has over 150,000 clones, with 84% found just once. Findings and limits, study-wide: Reportedly, diagnosis of cytomegalovirus status by the classifier showed high specificity and sensitivity.

Input material: PBMCs. The clonotype was recovered from a girl between 10 and 17 years old in good health and CMV-seropositive. This chain joins TRBV19 and TRBJ1-5; D unclear. The chain's CDR3 is CASSPGGPVNQPQHF. The CDR3 DNA follows: TGTGCCAGTTCCCCCGGAGGTCCGGTGAATCAGCCCCAGCATTTT.